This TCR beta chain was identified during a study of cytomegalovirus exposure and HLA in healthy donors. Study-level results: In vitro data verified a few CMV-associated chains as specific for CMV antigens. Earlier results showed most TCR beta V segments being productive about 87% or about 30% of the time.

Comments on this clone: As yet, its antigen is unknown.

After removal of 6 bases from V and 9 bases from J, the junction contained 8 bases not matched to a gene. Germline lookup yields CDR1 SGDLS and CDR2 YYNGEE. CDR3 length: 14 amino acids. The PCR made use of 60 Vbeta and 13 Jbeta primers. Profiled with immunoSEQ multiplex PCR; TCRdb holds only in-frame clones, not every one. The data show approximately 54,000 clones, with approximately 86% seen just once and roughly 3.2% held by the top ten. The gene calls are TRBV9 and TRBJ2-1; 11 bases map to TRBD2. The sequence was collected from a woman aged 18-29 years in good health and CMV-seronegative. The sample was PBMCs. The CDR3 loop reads CASKGLAGGGEQFF. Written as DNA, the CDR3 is TGTGCCAGCAAAGGGCTAGCGGGAGGCGGTGAGCAGTTCTTC. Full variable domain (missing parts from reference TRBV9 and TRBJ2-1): DSGVTQTPKHLITATGQRVTLRCSPRSGDLSVYWYQQSLDQGLQFLIQYYNGEERAKGNILERFSAQQFPDLHSELNLSSLELGDSALYFCASKGLAGGGEQFFGPGTRLTVL.